This T cell receptor (beta chain) appears in the sequencing data of a study of blood T cell repertoires in COVID-19. For the study at large: Sites across the United States, Italy and Spain contributed samples from acute and convalescent COVID-19. PBMCs, B-cell-depleted T cells, or T cells were the source of the cDNA or gDNA that made up the material.

Authors' analysis steps: Reference gene primer amplification gave nucleated cell count estimates. Only in-frame clones appear in the TCRdb table, and some are missing; sequencing was by immunoSEQ multiplex PCR. That table supplies the V and J calls and clone size; D and trimming were determined from the DNA. The table includes around 86,000 clones, roughly 85% detected once. The receptor was derived from a man older than 75 with acute or convalescent COVID-19. The specimen sequenced was peripheral blood.

The CDR3 reads CASSHPGQGAIWNQPQHF. CDR3 sequence (DNA): TGTGCCAGCAGCCACCCGGGACAGGGGGCGATTTGGAATCAGCCCCAGCATTTT. This chain uses TRBV7-9 with TRBJ1-5; 12 bases line up with TRBD1. The CDR3 covers 18 residues. The trim removed 5 bases at V and 4 bases at J, leaving 12 bases unmatched. Germline V CDR1 and CDR2: SEHNR, FQNEAQ (reference sequence).